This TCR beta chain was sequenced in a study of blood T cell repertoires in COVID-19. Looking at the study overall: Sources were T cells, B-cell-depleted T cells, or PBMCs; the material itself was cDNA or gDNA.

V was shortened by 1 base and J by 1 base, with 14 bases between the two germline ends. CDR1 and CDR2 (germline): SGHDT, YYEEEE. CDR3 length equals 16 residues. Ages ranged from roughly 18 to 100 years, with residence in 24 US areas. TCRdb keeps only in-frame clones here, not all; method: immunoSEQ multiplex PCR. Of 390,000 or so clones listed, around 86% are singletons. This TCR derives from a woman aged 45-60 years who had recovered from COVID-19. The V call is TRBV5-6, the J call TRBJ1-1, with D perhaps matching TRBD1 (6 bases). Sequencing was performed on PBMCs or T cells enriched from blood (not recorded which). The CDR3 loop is CASSLTSDRRNTEAFF. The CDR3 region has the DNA TGTGCCAGCAGCTTGACGTCCGACAGGAGGAACACTGAAGCTTTCTTT. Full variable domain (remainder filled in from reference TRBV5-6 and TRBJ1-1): DAGVTQSPTHLIKTRGQQVTLRCSPKSGHDTVSWYQQALGQGPQFIFQYYEEEERQRGNFPDRFSGHQFPNYSSELNVNALLLGDSALYLCASSLTSDRRNTEAFFGQGTRLTVV.